Included here is one TCR beta chain sequence, with context. Its specific antigen is unknown. Qualities for individual bases were not recorded, and no much larger clone is one base off. The CDR3 measures 13 amino acids from cysteine to phenylalanine. Here the CDR3 DNA is all that survives: 39 bases in frame from base 1. CDR1 and CDR2, looked up from the germline V gene, are LGHNT and FRNRAP. V is cut by 6 bases and J by 4 bases, and the space between the germline ends is 12 bases. TCRbeta CDR3 regions were amplified from genomic DNA using the immunoSEQ Assay, a bias-controlled multiplex PCR. Per the source publication's procedure: Within the assay, amplification of reference gene primers was used to estimate how many nucleated cells each sample contained. Sequence reads were collapsed and filtered to measure the absolute abundance of every unique TCRbeta CDR3 rearrangement. For each sample, productive Simpson clonality was calculated as the square root of Simpson's diversity index across productive rearrangements. TCRdb took over this immuneACCESS table, retaining in-frame rearrangements with V and J assigned. Such tables are incomplete; in checked studies, under half of the missing clones stem from an unresolved V gene, and the remainder is unexplained. That table is the source of V, J and clone size, and D and trimming were worked out from the DNA. Within this sample are around 700,000 clones, with about nine tenths of them counted one time only. The ten largest clones represent over 0.2% of the sample.

The sample originates from a study of blood T cell repertoires in COVID-19 (dated by TCRdb to between 2020 and 2021). With respect to the entire study: The collaborator samples originated in the United States, Italy and Spain and spanned the acute and convalescent phases of COVID-19. The prospective study material was composed of cDNA or gDNA derived from T cells, B-cell-depleted T cells, or PBMCs. Subjects who had been exposed to COVID-19, were actively infected with it, or had recovered from it provided the deeply sampled blood TCRbeta repertoires that made up the dataset. A freely available public database, intended as a resource for researchers studying the immune response to SARS-CoV-2, is where the repertoires were released. Samples came from the ongoing ImmuneRACE study (first 160 participants) plus 1,254 subjects from 6 global collaborators. A de-identified subject ID, COVID-19 status, age in years and sex were almost always included in the sample metadata. Where HLA class I and class II types were available, the types were taken from metadata supplied by the sample provider, not from assay-based typing.

The research as a whole found: How much clinical and demographic metadata was included differed by source and by participant, and the metadata was provided uncurated.

Collaborating institutions collected whole blood in K2EDTA tubes following their own protocols. For TCRbeta analysis, collaborators shipped samples in one of three forms: frozen whole blood, isolated PBMCs, or DNA extracted from either of those sample types. This TCR derives from a woman aged 18-35 years with acute or convalescent COVID-19. The sequenced sample consisted of peripheral blood. The chain employs TRBV12-5 and TRBJ1-2; the D region possibly corresponds to TRBD1 (6 bases align). The DNA reads as follows: TGTGCTAGTGGCCTACAGGGCCCCTATGGCTACACCTTC. This translates into CASGLQGPYGYTF.